The table lists the clone carrying this TCR beta chain with a count of one. Its antigen is currently unknown. Germline lookup yields CDR1 SGHAT and CDR2 FQNNGV. The CDR3 is made up of 18 amino acids. V dropped 3 bases and J dropped 0; count of bases not matched to a gene: 8. Sequencing was performed with immunoSEQ multiplex PCR; in TCRdb, only in-frame clones are kept and a portion is missing. This sample yields approximately 60,000 clones, of which about 85% are seen a single time; roughly 4% belongs to the top ten. This sample was included in a study of a mutant IDH1 vaccine in newly diagnosed glioma. Study-level results: Induction of immune responses by the vaccine occurred in about 93% of patients.

Time point specified: week 23, last vaccination. Vaccination used 300 ug of mutant IDH1 20-mer peptide per dose, with topical imiquimod. The origin of this receptor is a man aged 25-40 years with glioma. Sequences were derived from PBMCs, sampled from a glioma patient whose treatment included an IDH1 peptide vaccine. This chain joins TRBV11-2 and TRBJ2-3; 11 bases line up with TRBD2. CDR3 nucleotide sequence: TGTGCCAGCAGCTTTTTGGCTAGCGGGGGGCCTAGCACAGATACGCAGTATTTT. Its translation is CASSFLASGGPSTDTQYF.